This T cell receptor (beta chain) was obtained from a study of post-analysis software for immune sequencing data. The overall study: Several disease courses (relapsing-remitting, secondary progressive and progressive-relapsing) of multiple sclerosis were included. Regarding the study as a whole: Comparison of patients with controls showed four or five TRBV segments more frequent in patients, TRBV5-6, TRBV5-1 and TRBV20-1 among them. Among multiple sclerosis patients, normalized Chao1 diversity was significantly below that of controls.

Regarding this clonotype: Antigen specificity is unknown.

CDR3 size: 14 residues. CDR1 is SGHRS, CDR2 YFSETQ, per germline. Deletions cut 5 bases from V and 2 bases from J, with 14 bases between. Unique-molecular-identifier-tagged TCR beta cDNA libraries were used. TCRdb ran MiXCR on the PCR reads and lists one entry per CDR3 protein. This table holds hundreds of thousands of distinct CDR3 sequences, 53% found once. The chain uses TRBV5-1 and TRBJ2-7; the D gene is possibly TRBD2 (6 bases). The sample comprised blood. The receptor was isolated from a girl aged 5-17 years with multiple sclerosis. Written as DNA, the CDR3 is TGCGCCAGCAGATGGGACTCCGGGGCCTACGAGCAGTACTTC. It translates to CASRWDSGAYEQYF.